The TCR beta chain described here comes from a study of PD-L1 blockade in urothelial cancer. Overall study findings and caveats: Durable-benefit cases showed more tumor-associated blood clone expansion at 3 weeks.

Produced via immunoSEQ multiplex PCR; TCRdb's table is partial and in-frame only. The sample has about 45,000 clones; about 91% are singletons. This CDR3 contains 11 residues. Germline V gives CDR1 MNHEY, CDR2 SMNVEV (reference sequence). With 6 bases removed from V and 4 bases from J, the gap between germline ends came to 6 bases. On this clone: The antigen is undetermined.

Urothelial carcinoma in patients was locally advanced or metastatic. The TCR originated in a man older than 75 with urothelial cancer. This material consisted of PBMCs, taken around atezolizumab (anti-PD-L1) treatment. This chain connects TRBV27 to TRBJ1-2, with D possibly TRBD1 on 5 matching bases. Here the CDR3 DNA reads TGTGCCAGCAGCCAGGGCTATGGCTACACCTTC. It yields the protein CASSQGYGYTF.